This is a list of T cell receptor beta chains from one sample in a study of identical twins. MiXCR was run by TCRdb on the 5' RACE reads, yielding one entry per CDR3 protein. The table lists 570,000 or so distinct CDR3 sequences, over 8.5% of them singletons. In addition, the sample was reused for a study of yellow fever vaccine responses in identical twins.

Sequencing was done on a sample of PBMCs. Receptors were obtained from a woman younger than 35 in good health. CDR3s include the opening cysteine and the closing phenylalanine or tryptophan. The order of the fields is clone size, CDR3 length, V gene, J gene, D gene, CDR3 DNA, CDR3 protein. The D gene is left open where the match is weak. Rows may omit the clone size; those that give it use once, few, many or a size class.

many	18	TRBV4-1	TRBJ2-7	.	TGCGCCAGCAGCCAAAGGCCTCGCACGGGGACTCTATCCTACGAGCAGTACTTC	CASSQRPRTGTLSYEQYF
many	16	TRBV7-2	TRBJ2-7	.	TGTGCCAGCAGCCGCAGCCGCGCAGGACTTTCTTACGAGCAGTACTTC	CASSRSRAGLSYEQYF
.	15	TRBV20-1	TRBJ2-7	TRBD2	TGCAGTGCTCCCTTCGGGCTAGCGGGACGCTACGAGCAGTACTTC	CSAPFGLAGRYEQYF
few	14	TRBV20-1	TRBJ1-5	.	TGCAGTGCTAGAGATTCTGGGGGCCCTGGGCCCCAGCATTTT	CSARDSGGPGPQHF
few	16	TRBV4-3	TRBJ2-6	.	TGCGCCAGCAGCCAAGAAGCCGGCGCTGGGGCCAACGTCCTGACTTTC	CASSQEAGAGANVLTF
few	15	TRBV29-1	TRBJ2-7	.	TGCAGCGTTGAATGGGCAGGGTCCGCAACCTACGAGCAGTACTTC	CSVEWAGSATYEQYF
many	11	TRBV28	TRBJ2-3	.	TGTGCCAGCAGTTTCCGAGATACGCAGTATTTT	CASSFRDTQYF
many	15	TRBV6-5	TRBJ1-3	TRBD1	TGTGCCAGCAGTACAGGGGGATCCTCTGGAAACACCATATATTTT	CASSTGGSSGNTIYF
.	14	TRBV11-2	TRBJ2-2	.	TGTGCCAGCAGCCTCCTGACATACACCGGGGAGCTGTTTTTT	CASSLLTYTGELFF
few	18	TRBV10-3	TRBJ1-1	.	TGTGCCATCAGTGCTCAGGGTGCGGGATTGGGCATGAACACTGAAGCTTTCTTT	CAISAQGAGLGMNTEAFF
.	15	TRBV12-3/TRBV12-4	TRBJ2-1	.	TGTGCCAGCAGTTTAGGGGGGTTCATAGCCGATGAGCAGTTCTTC	CASSLGGFIADEQFF
many	13	TRBV7-2	TRBJ1-4	.	TGTGCCAGCAGCTTAAACAGGAATGAAAAACTGTTTTTT	CASSLNRNEKLFF
.	16	TRBV7-9	TRBJ2-7	TRBD2	TGTGCCAGCAGCTTCGGACTAGCGGGGGCCGATTACGAGCAGTACTTC	CASSFGLAGADYEQYF
.	14	TRBV19	TRBJ2-5	.	TGTGCCACCCGGGACCCCCCGTACCAAGAGACCCAGTACTTC	CATRDPPYQETQYF
many	13	TRBV7-7	TRBJ1-1	.	TGTGCTAGCAGCTGGGGGGGGGACACTGAAGCTTTCTTT	CASSWGGDTEAFF
many	14	TRBV5-1	TRBJ2-3	.	TGCGCCAGCAAGTATCAGACGGGCACAGATACGCAGTATTTT	CASKYQTGTDTQYF
few	18	TRBV4-1	TRBJ2-1	.	TGCGCCAGCAGCCAAGTTTCCGCGGCCGGGGGCGCTTACAATGAGCAGTTCTTC	CASSQVSAAGGAYNEQFF
.	15	TRBV6-1	TRBJ1-2	.	TGTGCCAGCAGTCCGACAAGGCTGATAAGCTATGGCTACACCTTC	CASSPTRLISYGYTF
.	14	TRBV7-9	TRBJ2-3	TRBD1	TGTGCCAGCAGTTCGGGACAGAACACAGATACGCAGTATTTT	CASSSGQNTDTQYF
few	16	TRBV9	TRBJ2-2	.	TGTGCCAGCAGCGTAGAGACCACGAGATGGTCCGGGGAGCTGTTTTTT	CASSVETTRWSGELFF
.	15	TRBV27	TRBJ2-3	.	TGTGCCAGCAGTTCCCGCCCTGGACGGATAGATACGCAGTATTTT	CASSSRPGRIDTQYF
.	15	TRBV5-1	TRBJ2-5	.	TGCGCCAGCAGCTTGGAAGGGACCCAGGGAGAGACCCAGTACTTC	CASSLEGTQGETQYF